The 2 T cell receptor beta chains below come from one sample, sequenced in a study of blood T cell repertoires in COVID-19. Assay used: immunoSEQ multiplex PCR; TCRdb lists only in-frame clones, some missing. The sample includes roughly 230,000 clones, roughly 91% of them seen just once. Material for sequencing was peripheral blood. The receptors were gathered from a man younger than 40 with COVID-19, enrolled during active disease.

The chain recombines TRBV2 with TRBJ1-5, with D possibly TRBD1 on 5 matching bases. CDR1 is SNHLY, CDR2 FYNNEI, per germline. V was trimmed by 8 bases and J by 2 bases, leaving 16 bases between them. There are 15 residues in the CDR3. CDR3 protein: CASLRGREGNQPQHF. DNA of the CDR3: TGTGCCAGCCTCCGGGGCAGGGAGGGCAATCAGCCCCAGCATTTT.

This clone occurred a few times. The chain carries TRBV19 and TRBJ1-5, with D perhaps TRBD1 (6 bases). Trimming removed 4 bases at V and 5 bases at J, with 15 bases between. Germline assignment: CDR1 LNHDA and CDR2 SQIVND (reference sequence). There are 15 residues in the CDR3. CDR3 nucleotides: TGTGCCAGTAGTACGGGGGGCGATCTCTATCAGCCCCAGCATTTT. Translation gives CASSTGGDLYQPQHF.